Following are 25 T cell receptor beta chains from one sample sequenced in a study of OX40 agonist ivuxolimab in advanced cancers. Clones were sequenced by immunoSEQ multiplex PCR, and TCRdb holds only the in-frame ones, with some missing. Altogether about 59,000 clones are present, around 85% being singletons, with the ten largest covering under 0.8%. The specimen comprised CD4+ or CD8+ T cells sorted from blood, sampled in a trial of the OX40 agonist ivuxolimab. Every receptor here comes from an adult with an advanced solid tumor such as melanoma, head and neck, liver or kidney cancer.

This chain connects TRBV7-8 to TRBJ1-2, with 8 positions matching TRBD1. After removal of 5 bases from V and 7 bases from J, the junction contained 9 bases not matched to a gene. Per germline, CDR1 SGHVS and CDR2 FQNEAQ. This CDR3 is 14 amino acids long. The CDR3 is CASSRRQGLTGYTF. For the CDR3, the DNA is TGTGCCAGCAGCCGCCGACAGGGGCTTACTGGCTACACCTTC.

The genes are TRBV29-1 and TRBJ1-1; no firm D call. The germline gives CDR1 SQVTM, CDR2 ANQGSEA. The length of the CDR3 is 13 residues. V was shortened by 7 bases and J by 1 base, with 13 bases between the two germline ends. CDR3 amino acids: CSAGEPTNTEAFF. DNA of the CDR3: TGCAGCGCTGGTGAACCCACGAACACTGAAGCTTTCTTT.

The chain carries TRBV18 and TRBJ1-5; TRBD1 matches at 7 bases. The V gene end was trimmed by 6 bases and the J gene end by 5 bases; junction bases not matched to a gene: 7. CDR1 is KGHSH, CDR2 LQKENI, per germline. The CDR3 is 14 amino acids. This chain's CDR3 is CASSPSGGDQPQHF. The DNA of the CDR3 is TGTGCCAGCTCCCCGTCAGGGGGGGATCAGCCCCAGCATTTT.

The chain carries TRBV6-1 and TRBJ2-2; TRBD2 matches at 10 bases. Germline CDR1 is MNHNS and CDR2 is SASEGT. V lost 4 bases, J lost 7 bases, and 6 bases stayed unmatched. This CDR3 is 15 amino acids long. CDR3 DNA sequence: TGTGCCAGCAGTGGGTTAGCGGGAGGCGGCGGGGAGCTGTTTTTT. This encodes CASSGLAGGGGELFF.

The V gene is TRBV6-6, the J gene TRBJ2-7; D is unclear. Trimming shortened V by 2 bases and J by 3 bases, and 5 bases separated the two germline ends. Germline CDR1 reads MNHNY; CDR2 reads SVGAGI (reference sequence). This CDR3 has 12 residues. CDR3 residues: CASSYPRYEQYF. In DNA form, the CDR3 reads TGTGCCAGCAGTTACCCCCGCTACGAGCAGTACTTC.

The chain joins TRBV11-2 to TRBJ1-1; TRBD1 might be the D (5 bases). V was pared by 2 bases and J by 7 bases, with 14 bases between. CDR1 and CDR2 (germline): SGHAT, FQNNGV. CDR3 length: 14 residues. In DNA, the CDR3 is TGTGCCAGCAGCTTACAGAGGGGAGGTGATGAAGCTTTCTTT. Translation: CASSLQRGGDEAFF.

J is TRBJ1-6 and V is TRBV27; unclear D gene. V dropped 2 bases and J dropped 1 base, with 9 bases sitting between them. The CDR3 spans 16 residues. CDR1 and CDR2 (germline): MNHEY, SMNVEV (reference sequence). The CDR3 DNA reads TGTGCCAGCAGTTTAAATCTAGGATCCTATAATTCACCCCTCCACTTT. Protein: CASSLNLGSYNSPLHF.

The rearrangement joins TRBV29-1 to TRBJ2-5; D not certain. The V gene's germline CDR1 is SQVTM and CDR2 ANQGSEA. V dropped 6 bases and J dropped 5 bases, with 10 bases sitting between them. This CDR3 has 11 residues. CDR3 nucleotide sequence: TGCAGCGTCCAGGACCCGGAGACCCAGTACTTC. It specifies CSVQDPETQYF. Full variable domain (outside the CDR3, taken from reference TRBV29-1 and TRBJ2-5): SAVISQKPSRDICQRGTSLTIQCQVDSQVTMMFWYRQQPGQSLTLIATANQGSEATYESGFVIDKFPISRPNLTFSTLTVSNMSPEDSSIYLCSVQDPETQYFGPGTRLLVL.

The V gene is TRBV29-1, the J gene TRBJ2-5, with D possibly TRBD1 on 5 matching bases. V was pared by 3 bases and J by 5 bases, with 13 bases between. The CDR3 has 13 amino acids. The germline gives CDR1 SQVTM, CDR2 ANQGSEA. CDR3 nucleotide sequence: TGCAGCGTTGACTCCAGGGCCCGGGAGACCCAGTACTTC. Protein: CSVDSRARETQYF.

This chain joins TRBV10-3 and TRBJ2-1; D ambiguous. V lost 3 bases and J 5 bases, leaving 11 bases between the germline ends. The CDR3 consists of 14 residues. CDR1 and CDR2 (germline): ENHRY, SYGVKD. The DNA for the CDR3 is TGTGCCATCAGTGATAATGTGGGAAACAATGAGCAGTTCTTC. Encoded protein: CAISDNVGNNEQFF.

V usage is TRBV19 and J usage is TRBJ2-3; D not resolved. The V end lost 4 bases, the J end lost 2 bases, and 7 bases lay between the germline ends. This CDR3 comprises 13 residues. Per the germline V gene, CDR1 is LNHDA and CDR2 is SQIVND (reference sequence). CDR3 loop: CASSSGHTDTQYF. CDR3 bases: TGTGCCAGTAGTAGTGGCCACACAGATACGCAGTATTTT.

The V and J genes are TRBV5-5 and TRBJ2-7; a weak D match, TRBD1 (5 bases). This CDR3 region has 14 residues. Germline V gene sequence: CDR1 SGHKS, CDR2 YYEKEE (reference sequence). V was pared by 8 bases and J by 0 bases, with 15 bases between. In DNA, the CDR3 is TGTGCCAGTCAAAGGACAATTGCCTCCTACGAGCAGTACTTC. Translated: CASQRTIASYEQYF.

The genes are TRBV18 and TRBJ2-1; 10 bases line up with TRBD2. This CDR3 region has 17 residues. Germline lookup yields CDR1 KGHSH and CDR2 LQKENI. V trimming: 3 bases; J trimming: 0 bases; junction bases outside the gene matches: 5. Here the CDR3 reads CASSPSSGSISYNEQFF. Here the CDR3 DNA reads TGTGCCAGCTCACCTTCTAGCGGGAGTATCTCCTACAATGAGCAGTTCTTC. Looking up the rest from reference TRBV18 and TRBJ2-1 gives the full variable domain: NAGVMQNPRHLVRRRGQEARLRCSPMKGHSHVYWYRQLPEEGLKFMVYLQKENIIDESGMPKERFSAEFPKEGPSILRIQQVVRGDSAAYFCASSPSSGSISYNEQFFGPGTRLTVL.

V is TRBV5-1 and J is TRBJ2-7; possible D gene TRBD1, 5 bases. This CDR3 contains 14 residues. The germline V gene has CDR1 SGHRS and CDR2 YFSETQ. V shed 0 bases and J shed 1 base, with 8 bases lying between them. In nucleotides, the CDR3 is TGCGCCAGCAGCTTGGGACAGCCTTCCTACGAGCAGTACTTC. It encodes CASSLGQPSYEQYF.

The gene calls are TRBV9 and TRBJ1-5, with D possibly matching TRBD1 (6 bases). V lost 3 bases and J lost 5, with 12 bases in between. This CDR3 is 14 amino acids long. Looked up from germline, CDR1 is SGDLS and CDR2 is YYNGEE. The CDR3 spells CASSEGGLHQPQHF. DNA of the CDR3: TGTGCCAGCAGCGAGGGGGGGTTACATCAGCCCCAGCATTTT.

This rearrangement joins TRBV5-8 to TRBJ1-5; D gene ambiguous. The CDR3 is 13 amino acids. Germline V gene lookup returns CDR1 SGHTS and CDR2 YDEGEE. Trimming cost V 0 bases and J 6 bases, with 7 bases left between them. The CDR3 DNA follows: TGTGCCAGCAGCTTGGTCGAGGGTCAGCCCCAGCATTTT. This gives the protein CASSLVEGQPQHF.

This chain connects TRBV7-9 to TRBJ2-3; D is possibly TRBD1 (7 bases). Germline V lookup: CDR1 SEHNR, CDR2 FQNEAQ (reference sequence). V lost 4 bases to trimming and J lost 2 bases, with 16 bases between them. The CDR3 runs to 16 residues. The CDR3 region is CASSSGDRIFTDTQYF. DNA of the CDR3: TGTGCCAGCAGCTCGGGGGACAGAATTTTCACAGATACGCAGTATTTT.

This chain links TRBV28 with TRBJ2-7; unclear D gene. Germline CDR1 is MDHEN and CDR2 is SYDVKM. The V gene lost 7 bases and the J gene lost 5 bases, with 9 bases spanning the gap. The CDR3 is 11 residues long. Written as DNA, the CDR3 is TGTGCCAGCATAAGGACGGACGAGCAGTACTTC. As protein: CASIRTDEQYF.

The chain recombines TRBV19 with TRBJ2-1, with unresolved D. CDR1 is LNHDA and CDR2 is SQIVND in the germline V gene (reference sequence). V shed 0 bases and J shed 0 bases, with 12 bases lying between them. This CDR3 has 17 residues. Here the CDR3 reads CASSIDLTSRSYNEQFF. CDR3 DNA: TGTGCCAGTAGTATAGATCTGACCTCACGCTCCTACAATGAGCAGTTCTTC.

The chain couples TRBV6-5 to TRBJ2-7, with no clear D. Germline CDR1 MNHEY, CDR2 SVGAGI. V was pared by 5 bases and J by 2 bases, with 7 bases between. CDR3 length: 12 residues. CDR3 DNA: TGTGCCAGCAGTGGTGGCACCTACGAGCAGTACTTC. Translation gives CASSGGTYEQYF.

The genes are TRBV7-9 and TRBJ2-5; tentatively, D is TRBD1 or TRBD2 (5 bases each). The CDR3 is made up of 14 amino acids. CDR1 is SEHNR, CDR2 FQNEAQ, per germline (reference sequence). V gave up 3 bases and J gave up 1 base, with 9 bases separating them. The CDR3 region has the DNA TGTGCCAGCAGCTTTCTGGGGGTCCAAGAGACCCAGTACTTC. Its protein is CASSFLGVQETQYF.

V gene TRBV19 combines with J gene TRBJ1-4, with D tentatively TRBD1 (5 bases). In germline, CDR1 is LNHDA, CDR2 SQIVND (reference sequence). Trimming cost V 7 bases and J 0 bases, with 12 bases left between them. This CDR3 is 15 amino acids long. As DNA, the CDR3 is TGTGCCAGTAAGTGGGGGATCGCAACTAATGAAAAACTGTTTTTT. Protein product: CASKWGIATNEKLFF.

This chain links TRBV9 with TRBJ1-1; D may be TRBD1 (5 bases). Germline CDR1 SGDLS, CDR2 YYNGEE. V dropped 0 bases and J dropped 1 base, with 13 bases sitting between them. CDR3 length: 16 residues. This CDR3 is CASSVGGRGTNTEAFF. CDR3 sequence (DNA): TGTGCCAGCAGCGTAGGCGGGAGAGGGACGAACACTGAAGCTTTCTTT.

This chain joins TRBV7-3 and TRBJ2-5; D gene uncertain. The CDR3 loop spans 13 amino acids. V was trimmed by 2 bases and J by 3 bases, leaving 7 bases between them. Per germline, CDR1 SGHTA and CDR2 FQGTGA. The CDR3 DNA follows: TGTGCCAGCAGCTTAGGGGTGGAAGAGACCCAGTACTTC. Protein product: CASSLGVEETQYF.

In DNA, the CDR3 is TGTGCCAGCAGCTTATCCGGGGAGACCCAGTACTTC. It yields the protein CASSLSGETQYF. The rearrangement uses TRBV7-9 and TRBJ2-5, with no clear D. CDR3 length equals 12 residues. V was pared by 2 bases and J by 5 bases, with 6 bases between. CDR1 and CDR2 (germline): SEHNR, FQNEAQ (reference sequence).